The T cell receptor (beta chain) under discussion was sequenced for a study of blood T cell repertoires in COVID-19. Across the study: Some COVID-19 samples were acute and others convalescent; all came from the United States, Italy and Spain.

The authors' processing: Amplified reference gene primers provided the basis for estimating nucleated cell counts. TCRdb keeps only in-frame clones here, not all; method: immunoSEQ multiplex PCR. For V, J and clone size, that table is used; D and trimming come from the DNA. This sample has approximately 250,000 clones; around 84% occur once, and the top ten carry around 2%. Trimming pared 1 base from V and 0 bases from J, leaving 24 bases between. Per the germline V gene, CDR1 is MNHEY and CDR2 is SMNVEV (reference sequence). The CDR3 length is 20 residues. This receptor was taken from a man between 35 and 55 years old who had recovered from COVID-19. The chain couples TRBV27 to TRBJ1-1; D call uncertain. Material for sequencing was peripheral blood. The DNA for the CDR3 is TGTGCCAGCAGTTTATTGTTTCCGGTGGAGCACCCCTTCATGAACACTGAAGCTTTCTTT. Protein: CASSLLFPVEHPFMNTEAFF.